The 6 T cell receptor beta chains below all came from one sample that was sequenced in a study of blood T cell repertoires in COVID-19. Data came from immunoSEQ multiplex PCR; TCRdb stores just in-frame clones and leaves some out. The sample has 120,000 or so clones, roughly 84% seen once. The specimen sequenced was PBMCs or T cells enriched from blood (not recorded which). Receptors were obtained from a woman aged 25-40 years who had recovered from COVID-19.

This clone was seen only a few times. The rearrangement uses TRBV4-3 and TRBJ1-5; D ambiguous. This CDR3 contains 13 residues. Per germline, CDR1 LGHNA and CDR2 YSLEER. V lost 0 bases and J lost 4, with 4 bases in between. This CDR3 reads CASSQDRNQPQHF. As DNA, the CDR3 is TGCGCCAGCAGCCAAGACCGGAATCAGCCCCAGCATTTT.

J is TRBJ1-2 and V is TRBV4-1, with 10 positions matching TRBD1. This CDR3 region has 15 residues. With V trimmed by 5 bases and J by 4 bases, 7 bases remained unmatched. Germline CDR1 and CDR2: MGHRA and YSYEKL. The CDR3 spells CASSAPGTGVYGYTF. The CDR3 nucleotides read TGCGCCAGCAGCGCTCCCGGGACAGGGGTCTATGGCTACACCTTC.

This clone was seen a single time. The chain is built from TRBV6-6 and TRBJ2-7; possibly TRBD1 for D (5 bases). V was cut by 0 bases and J by 1 base, with 13 bases left in between. CDR1 is MNHNY, CDR2 SVGAGI, per germline (reference sequence). The CDR3 length is 16 residues. Here the CDR3 reads CASSYSNYQGSYEQYF. The CDR3 coding sequence is TGTGCCAGCAGTTACTCAAACTACCAGGGATCCTACGAGCAGTACTTC.

The CDR3 region is CASSPRLVGQTNTGELFF. The CDR3 DNA follows: TGTGCCAGCTCACCACGTCTCGTGGGGCAGACGAACACCGGGGAGCTGTTTTTT. The genes are TRBV18 and TRBJ2-2, with D possibly being TRBD1 (5 bases). This CDR3 contains 18 residues. Trimming took off 1 base at V and 0 bases at J, with 15 bases between the two ends. CDR1 and CDR2 from the germline V gene are KGHSH and LQKENI. Variable domain in full (rest from reference TRBV18 and TRBJ2-2): NAGVMQNPRHLVRRRGQEARLRCSPMKGHSHVYWYRQLPEEGLKFMVYLQKENIIDESGMPKERFSAEFPKEGPSILRIQQVVRGDSAAYFCASSPRLVGQTNTGELFFGEGSRLTVL.

This clone was seen just once. The genes are TRBV4-2 and TRBJ2-4, with TRBD2 matching 13 bases. The germline CDR1 and CDR2 sequences are LGHNA and YNFKEQ. The CDR3 runs to 13 residues. With 6 bases clipped from V and 8 bases from J, the junction kept 1 base outside the gene matches. For the CDR3, the DNA is TGTGCCAGCAGAGGACTAGCGGGGGACATTCAGTACTTC. Encoded protein: CASRGLAGDIQYF.

The rearrangement joins TRBV7-9 to TRBJ2-2, with 7 positions matching TRBD1. There are 15 residues in the CDR3. Trimming removed 5 bases from V and 1 base from J; junction bases left unmatched: 4. Germline CDR1 reads SEHNR; CDR2 reads FQNEAQ (reference sequence). CDR3 region: CASSPGQRNTGELFF. In DNA form, the CDR3 reads TGTGCCAGCAGCCCGGGACAGAGGAACACCGGGGAGCTGTTTTTT. Complete variable domain (other parts from reference TRBV7-9 and TRBJ2-2): DTGVSQNPRHKITKRGQNVTFRCDPISEHNRLYWYRQTLGQGPEFLTYFQNEAQLEKSRLLSDRFSAERPKGSFSTLEIQRTEQGDSAMYLCASSPGQRNTGELFFGEGSRLTVL.